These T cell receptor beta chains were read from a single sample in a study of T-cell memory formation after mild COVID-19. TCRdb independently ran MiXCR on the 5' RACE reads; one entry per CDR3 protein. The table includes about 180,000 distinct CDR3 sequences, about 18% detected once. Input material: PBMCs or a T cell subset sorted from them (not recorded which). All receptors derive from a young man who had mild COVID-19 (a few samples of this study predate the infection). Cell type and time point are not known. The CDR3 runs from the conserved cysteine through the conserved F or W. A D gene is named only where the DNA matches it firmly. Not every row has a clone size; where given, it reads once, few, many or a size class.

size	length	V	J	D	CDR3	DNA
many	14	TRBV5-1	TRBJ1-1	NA	CASSFGAAGTEAFF	TGCGCCAGCAGCTTCGGGGCGGCGGGCACTGAAGCTTTCTTT
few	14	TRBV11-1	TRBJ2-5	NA	CASRKEAGQETQYF	TGTGCCAGCAGGAAGGAAGCGGGCCAAGAGACCCAGTACTTC
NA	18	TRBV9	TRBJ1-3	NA	CASSVGVGGIVAGNTIYF	TGTGCCAGCAGCGTAGGGGTCGGGGGGATTGTAGCTGGAAACACCATATATTTT
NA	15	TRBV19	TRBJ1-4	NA	CASNEWGPTNEKLFF	TGTGCCAGTAACGAGTGGGGACCAACTAATGAAAAACTGTTTTTT
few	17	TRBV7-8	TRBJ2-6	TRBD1	CASSLVAGGSGANVLTF	TGTGCCAGCAGCTTAGTGGCAGGGGGCTCTGGGGCCAACGTCCTGACTTTC
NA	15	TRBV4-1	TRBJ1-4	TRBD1	CASSRRQGASEKLFF	TGCGCCAGCAGCCGCCGACAGGGGGCGAGTGAAAAACTGTTTTTT
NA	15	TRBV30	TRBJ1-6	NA	CASSTWDKWNSPLHF	TGTGCCTCCTCAACCTGGGACAAGTGGAACTCACCCCTCCACTTT
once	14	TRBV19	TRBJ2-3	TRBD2	CASSISRTSITQYF	TGTGCCAGTAGTATATCACGGACTAGCATTACGCAGTATTTT
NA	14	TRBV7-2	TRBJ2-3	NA	CASSVASATDTQYF	TGTGCCAGCAGTGTAGCATCCGCGACAGATACGCAGTATTTT
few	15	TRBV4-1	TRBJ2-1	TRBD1	CASSRQGVGKDEQFF	TGCGCCAGCAGCCGACAGGGGGTCGGAAAAGATGAGCAGTTCTTC
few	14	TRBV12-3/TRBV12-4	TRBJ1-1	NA	CASSFPQRGTEAFF	TGTGCCAGCAGTTTCCCACAACGAGGCACTGAAGCTTTCTTT
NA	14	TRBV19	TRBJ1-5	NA	CASSIGGFDQPQHF	TGTGCCAGTAGTATTGGAGGGTTCGATCAGCCCCAGCATTTT
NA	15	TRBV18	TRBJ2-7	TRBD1	CASSPGTGGIYEQYF	TGTGCCAGCTCACCAGGGACAGGGGGCATCTACGAGCAGTACTTC
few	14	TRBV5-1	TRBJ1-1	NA	CASRLGLLKTEAFF	TGCGCCAGCAGGTTGGGGCTCCTTAAGACTGAAGCTTTCTTT
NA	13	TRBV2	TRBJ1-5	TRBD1	CASKTGGIQPQHF	TGTGCCAGCAAGACAGGGGGCATTCAGCCCCAGCATTTT
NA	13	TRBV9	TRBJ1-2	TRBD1	CASSLDRGTGYTF	TGTGCCAGCAGCCTAGACAGGGGAACTGGCTACACCTTC
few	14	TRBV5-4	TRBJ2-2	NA	CASSSAKNTGELFF	TGTGCCAGCAGCTCCGCGAAGAACACCGGGGAGCTGTTTTTT
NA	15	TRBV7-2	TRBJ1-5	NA	CASSLAPPFGQPQHF	TGTGCCAGCAGCTTAGCGCCCCCATTCGGGCAGCCCCAGCATTTT
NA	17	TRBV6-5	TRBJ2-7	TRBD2	CASGWLAGGKSSYEQYF	TGTGCCAGCGGGTGGCTAGCGGGGGGAAAAAGCTCCTACGAGCAGTACTTC
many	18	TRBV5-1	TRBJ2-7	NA	CASSMGLWGELVSDEQYF	TGCGCCAGCAGCATGGGTCTCTGGGGCGAGCTAGTCTCCGACGAGCAGTACTTC
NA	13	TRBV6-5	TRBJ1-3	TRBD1	CASGPGGGNTIYF	TGTGCCAGCGGGCCAGGGGGTGGAAACACCATATATTTT
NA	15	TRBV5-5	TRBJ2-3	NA	CASSYYGALSDTQYF	TGTGCCAGCAGCTATTATGGGGCCCTATCGGATACGCAGTATTTT
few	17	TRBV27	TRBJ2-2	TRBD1	CASSTRDSGTNTGELFF	TGTGCCAGCAGTACGAGGGACAGCGGAACTAACACCGGGGAGCTGTTTTTT
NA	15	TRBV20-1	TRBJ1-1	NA	CRWRGDPNRNTEAFF	TGCAGGTGGAGGGGGGACCCTAATAGAAACACTGAAGCTTTCTTT
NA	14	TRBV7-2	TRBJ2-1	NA	CASSLWGGPFEQFF	TGTGCCAGCAGCTTATGGGGGGGGCCGTTTGAGCAGTTCTTC
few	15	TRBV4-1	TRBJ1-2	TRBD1	CASRGRTGKNYGYTF	TGCGCCAGCAGGGGACGGACAGGGAAAAACTATGGCTACACCTTC
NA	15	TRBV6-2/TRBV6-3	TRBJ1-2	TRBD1	CASRLPGQGNYGYTF	TGTGCCAGCAGGCTGCCGGGACAGGGCAACTATGGCTACACCTTC
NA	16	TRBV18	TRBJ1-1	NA	CASSPPTGRMNTEAFF	TGTGCCAGCTCACCACCTACGGGCCGCATGAACACTGAAGCTTTCTTT
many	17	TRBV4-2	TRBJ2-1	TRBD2	CASSLSTGTSGGDEQFF	TGTGCCAGCAGCCTCTCAACCGGGACTAGCGGGGGTGATGAGCAGTTCTTC
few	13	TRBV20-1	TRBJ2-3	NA	CSAPTQAPDTQYF	TGCAGTGCCCCGACCCAAGCTCCAGATACGCAGTATTTT
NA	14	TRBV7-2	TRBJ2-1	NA	CASSPTYGYNEQFF	TGTGCCAGCAGCCCCACTTATGGTTACAATGAGCAGTTCTTC
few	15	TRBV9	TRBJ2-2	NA	CASSVGGTYTGELFF	TGTGCCAGCAGCGTAGGAGGTACCTACACCGGGGAGCTGTTTTTT
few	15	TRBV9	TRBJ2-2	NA	CASSVQQGAGGELFF	TGTGCCAGCAGCGTACAACAGGGTGCCGGAGGGGAGCTGTTTTTT
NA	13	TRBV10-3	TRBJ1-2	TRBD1	CAIRAGQEYGYTF	TGTGCCATCAGAGCGGGACAGGAGTATGGCTACACCTTC
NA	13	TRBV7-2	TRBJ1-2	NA	CASTPFPETGYTF	TGTGCCAGCACCCCCTTCCCGGAGACAGGCTACACCTTC
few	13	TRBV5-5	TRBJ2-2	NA	CASSLVATGELFF	TGTGCCAGCAGCTTGGTGGCCACCGGGGAGCTGTTTTTT
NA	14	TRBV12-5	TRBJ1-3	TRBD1	CASGSGGQVHTIYF	TGTGCTAGTGGTTCAGGGGGTCAGGTTCACACCATATATTTT
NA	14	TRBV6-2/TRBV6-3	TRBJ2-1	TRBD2	CASTPGGAYNEQFF	TGTGCCAGCACCCCGGGGGGAGCCTACAATGAGCAGTTCTTC
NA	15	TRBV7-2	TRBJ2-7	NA	CASSPKSRQGSEQYF	TGTGCCAGCAGCCCCAAGTCTCGGCAGGGAAGCGAGCAGTACTTC
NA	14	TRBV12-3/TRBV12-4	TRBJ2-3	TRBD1	CASRWTGGVDTQYF	TGTGCCAGCAGGTGGACAGGGGGCGTAGATACGCAGTATTTT
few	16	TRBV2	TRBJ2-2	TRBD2	CASSQLAVVNTGELFF	TGTGCCAGCAGTCAACTAGCGGTCGTGAACACCGGGGAGCTGTTTTTT
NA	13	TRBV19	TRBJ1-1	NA	CASSVQGVTEAFF	TGTGCCAGTAGTGTACAGGGTGTAACTGAAGCTTTCTTT
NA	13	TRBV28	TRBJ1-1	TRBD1	CASRRQGIPEAFF	TGTGCCAGCCGACGACAGGGGATCCCTGAAGCTTTCTTT
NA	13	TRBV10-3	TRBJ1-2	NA	CATIQAINYGYTF	TGTGCCACCATACAGGCGATTAACTATGGCTACACCTTC
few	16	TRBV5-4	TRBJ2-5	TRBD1	CASSSEEGAGRETQYF	TGTGCCAGCAGCTCCGAAGAGGGGGCTGGACGAGAGACCCAGTACTTC
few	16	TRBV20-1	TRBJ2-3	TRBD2	CSARDGAGGSTDTQYF	TGCAGTGCTAGAGATGGGGCGGGGGGAAGCACAGATACGCAGTATTTT
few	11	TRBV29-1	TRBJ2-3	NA	CSVDLGDTQYF	TGCAGCGTTGACCTAGGAGATACGCAGTATTTT
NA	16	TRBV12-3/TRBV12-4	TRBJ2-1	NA	CASSFVRAGHNNEQFF	TGTGCCAGCAGTTTTGTCAGGGCCGGACACAATAATGAGCAGTTCTTC
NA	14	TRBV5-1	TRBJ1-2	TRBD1	CASSSGTGALGYTF	TGCGCCAGCAGTTCCGGGACAGGGGCGCTGGGCTACACCTTC